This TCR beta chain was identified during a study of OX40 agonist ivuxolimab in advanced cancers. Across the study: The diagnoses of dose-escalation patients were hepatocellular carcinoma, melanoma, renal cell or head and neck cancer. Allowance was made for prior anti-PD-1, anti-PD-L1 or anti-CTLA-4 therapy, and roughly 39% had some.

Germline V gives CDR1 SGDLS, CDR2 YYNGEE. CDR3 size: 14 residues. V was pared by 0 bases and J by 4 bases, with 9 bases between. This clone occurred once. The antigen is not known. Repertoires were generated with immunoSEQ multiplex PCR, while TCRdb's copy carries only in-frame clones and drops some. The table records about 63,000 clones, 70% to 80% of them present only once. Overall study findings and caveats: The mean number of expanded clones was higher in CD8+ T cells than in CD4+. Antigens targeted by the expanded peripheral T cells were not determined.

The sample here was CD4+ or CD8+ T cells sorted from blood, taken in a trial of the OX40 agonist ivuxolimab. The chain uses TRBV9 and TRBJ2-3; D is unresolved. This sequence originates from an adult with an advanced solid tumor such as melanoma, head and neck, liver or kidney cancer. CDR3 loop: CASSVGSGSDTQYF. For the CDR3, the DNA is TGTGCCAGCAGCGTAGGGTCCGGGTCAGATACGCAGTATTTT.